Shown below are 5 T cell receptor beta chains from a single sample sequenced in a study of blood T cells in healthy people across ages. Using a J-beta primer mix together with a sample-barcoded 5' primer, a second PCR was run for roughly 6 to 11 cycles. Using its own MiXCR run on the 5' RACE reads, TCRdb lists one record per CDR3 protein. Of 1.5 million to 2 million distinct CDR3 sequences listed, roughly 28% are singletons. The source material was blood. The receptors derive from a woman aged 25-40 years in good health.

In its sample, this clonotype was seen once. This may stem from a read error, because a much larger clone lies one nucleotide away. The rearrangement joins TRBV28 to TRBJ2-5; no reliable D call. Germline values: CDR1 MDHEN, CDR2 SYDVKM. The CDR3 is 13 residues long. V lost 8 bases and J lost 13, with 23 bases in between. The CDR3 here is CASGATPPYERYF. CDR3 DNA: TGTGCCAGCGGAGCCACGCCCCCCTACGAGCGGTACTTC.

This clonotype came up a few times. This rearrangement joins TRBV2 to TRBJ1-2; the match to TRBD1 covers 10 bases. The CDR3 is 13 residues long. V lost 5 bases, J lost 6 bases, and 3 bases stayed unmatched. CDR1 is SNHLY, CDR2 FYNNEI, per germline. In DNA, the CDR3 is TGTGCCAGCAGTTGGGACAGGGGTGATGGCTACACCTTC. As protein: CASSWDRGDGYTF. The full variable domain, completed using reference TRBV2 and TRBJ1-2, is EPEVTQTPSHQVTQMGQEVILRCVPISNHLYFYWYRQILGQKVEFLVSFYNNEISEKSEIFDDQFSVERPDGSNFTLKIRSTKLEDSAMYFCASSWDRGDGYTFGSGTRLTVV.

Notes on this clonotype: It may be a read error: a sequence one base away is much more abundant. J is TRBJ2-3 and V is TRBV20-1; TRBD2 might be the D (5 bases). V was pared by 8 bases and J by 0 bases, with 15 bases between. Germline lookup yields CDR1 DFQATT and CDR2 SNEGSKA (reference sequence). The CDR3 has 14 residues. CDR3 region: CSNRGGSSTDTQYF. CDR3 sequence (DNA): TGCAGTAACAGAGGCGGGTCTAGCACAGATACGCAGTATTTT.

The chain employs TRBV7-2 and TRBJ2-3; the D is unclear. The CDR3 is 15 residues long. Germline-derived CDR1 and CDR2 are SGHTA and FQGNSA. With 2 bases removed from V and 2 bases from J, the gap between germline ends came to 11 bases. CDR3 sequence reads: CASSLSVPTTDTQYF. The CDR3 bases are TGTGCCAGCAGCTTAAGCGTTCCTACCACAGATACGCAGTATTTT.

This clonotype was counted many times. The chain links TRBV11-2 to TRBJ2-7; tentative D call: TRBD2 (5 bases). The length of the CDR3 is 16 residues. V gave up 5 bases and J gave up 7 bases, with 24 bases separating them. Germline CDR1 and CDR2: SGHAT and FQNNGV. The CDR3 sequence is CASSRNRLTLWDEQYF. CDR3 DNA: TGTGCCAGCAGCCGTAACAGACTAACCCTATGGGATGAGCAGTACTTC.